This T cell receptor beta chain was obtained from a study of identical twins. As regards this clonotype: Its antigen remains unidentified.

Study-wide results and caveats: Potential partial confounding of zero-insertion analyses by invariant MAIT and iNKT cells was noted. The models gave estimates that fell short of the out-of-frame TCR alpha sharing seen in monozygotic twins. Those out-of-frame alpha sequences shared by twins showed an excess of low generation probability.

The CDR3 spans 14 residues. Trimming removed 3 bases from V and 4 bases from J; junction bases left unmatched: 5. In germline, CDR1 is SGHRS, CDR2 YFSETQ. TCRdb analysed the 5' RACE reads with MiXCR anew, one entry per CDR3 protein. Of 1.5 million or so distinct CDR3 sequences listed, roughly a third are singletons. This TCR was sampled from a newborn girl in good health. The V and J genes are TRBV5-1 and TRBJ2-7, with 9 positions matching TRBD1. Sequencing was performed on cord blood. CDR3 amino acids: CASSSWDREYEQYF. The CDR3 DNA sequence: TGCGCCAGCAGCTCATGGGACAGGGAGTACGAGCAGTACTTC.